The 21 T cell receptor beta chains presented below share a single source sample, sequenced in a study of T-cell reconstitution after alpha-beta-depleted transplantation in children. Preparation of the TCRbeta library was carried out with unique molecular identifiers. TCRdb re-derived calls from the PCR reads in MiXCR, one entry per CDR3 protein. Here the sample spans about 580,000 distinct CDR3 sequences, 23% being singletons. Sequenced here: PBMCs, mostly from graft donor cells, sampled 360 days after TCRalphabeta/CD19-depleted stem cell transplant. Receptors were obtained from a boy under three years old who had a stem cell transplant for acute myeloid leukemia, so the T cells may come from the graft donor.

Of note for this clonotype: A much larger clone is a single base away; this may be a read error. The V call is TRBV11-2, the J call TRBJ2-7, with TRBD1 matching over 8 bases. Germline CDR1 is SGHAT and CDR2 is FQNNGV. The CDR3 is 18 residues long. In DNA, the CDR3 is TGTGCCAGCAGCCACCGGGACAGGCTGCCCCCCCTATCGCACGAGCGGTACGTC. It translates to CASSHRDRLPPLSHERYV.

DNA of the CDR3: TGTGCCAGCAGTTATCGGACTGAAGCTTTCTTT. Protein product: CASSYRTEAFF. The chain links TRBV6-5 to TRBJ1-1, with unresolved D. The CDR3 totals 11 residues. Germline V gene data show CDR1 as MNHEY and CDR2 as SVGAGI. The V and J ends lost 3 bases and 5 bases respectively, with 4 bases between them.

This clonotype has at least ten counts. The chain recombines TRBV2 with TRBJ1-4; a weak D match, TRBD1 (6 bases). From germline, CDR1 is SNHLY and CDR2 FYNNEI. This CDR3 is built from 16 residues. The V end lost 7 bases, the J end lost 7 bases, and 22 bases lay between the germline ends. CDR3 nucleotides: TGTGCCAGCACCGAAAGCCCCACAGGGACGGGTGAAAAACTGTTTTTT. It specifies CASTESPTGTGEKLFF.

V and J are TRBV7-8 and TRBJ2-1; 10 nucleotides align to TRBD2. The ends lost 2 bases at V and 10 bases at J; junction bases unmatched: 8. This CDR3 spans 15 amino acids. Germline V gene data show CDR1 as SGHVS and CDR2 as FQNEAQ. The CDR3 spells CASSLNQASGGEQFF. In nucleotides, the CDR3 is TGTGCCAGCAGCTTAAATCAGGCTAGCGGGGGAGAGCAGTTCTTC.

This clonotype was counted ten times or more. The J gene is TRBJ1-2, the V gene TRBV12-3 or TRBV12-4; no reliable D call. The CDR3 contains 13 residues. The ends were cut back, 6 bases at V and 4 bases at J, with 12 bases in the middle. The CDR3 DNA sequence: TGTGCCAGCAGACCGGTCCTGGGCTATGGCTACACCTTC. Residues: CASRPVLGYGYTF.

The chain couples TRBV18 to TRBJ2-3; 8 bases line up with TRBD1. Trimming at V came to 3 bases and at J to 1 base, leaving 6 bases not matched to a gene. The V gene's germline CDR1 is KGHSH and CDR2 LQKENI. The CDR3 spans 16 residues. This CDR3 is CASSPTGVIGTDTQYF. The CDR3 DNA follows: TGTGCCAGCTCACCGACAGGGGTTATTGGCACAGATACGCAGTATTTT.

The chain recombines TRBV10-3 with TRBJ2-3, with D hard to call. The V gene lost 2 bases and the J gene lost 6 bases, with 6 bases spanning the gap. The CDR3 has 12 residues. The germline V gene has CDR1 ENHRY and CDR2 SYGVKD. This CDR3 is CAISEPFDTQYF. The CDR3 bases are TGTGCCATCAGTGAGCCCTTTGATACGCAGTATTTT.

The J gene is TRBJ2-7, the V gene TRBV7-6; possible D gene TRBD1, 6 bases. Germline lookup yields CDR1 SGHVS and CDR2 FNYEAQ. The CDR3 spans 15 residues. Trimming shortened V by 5 bases and J by 2 bases, and 16 bases separated the two germline ends. The CDR3 DNA is TGTGCCAGCAGCCCAGCCGGGACATTCGCCTACGAGCAGTACTTC. Protein sequence: CASSPAGTFAYEQYF.

The chain links TRBV4-3 to TRBJ1-4; no firm D call. The CDR3 contains 16 residues. Trimming left V 0 bases short and J 0 bases short, with 8 bases between. The V gene's germline CDR1 is LGHNA and CDR2 YSLEER. The CDR3 bases are TGCGCCAGCAGCCAAGATAGGGCGGCAACTAATGAAAAACTGTTTTTT. Amino acids: CASSQDRAATNEKLFF.

The chain uses TRBV29-1 and TRBJ2-1, with D possibly TRBD2 on 5 matching bases. Per germline, CDR1 SQVTM and CDR2 ANQGSEA. V shed 2 bases and J shed 3 bases, with 8 bases lying between them. The CDR3 contains 13 residues. The CDR3 is CSVELGNYNEQFF. CDR3 nucleotides: TGCAGCGTTGAACTCGGGAACTACAATGAGCAGTTCTTC.

The rearrangement links TRBV18 to TRBJ1-1; D might be TRBD1 (5 bases). This CDR3 comprises 16 residues. Germline CDR1 is KGHSH and CDR2 is LQKENI. V dropped 3 bases and J dropped 5 bases, with 19 bases sitting between them. CDR3 nucleotide sequence: TGTGCCAGCTCACCTACTACAATTCCGGGGACTACTGAAGCTTTCTTT. Protein: CASSPTTIPGTTEAFF.

This clonotype was observed many times. The chain carries TRBV7-3 and TRBJ2-7, with 8 bases fitting TRBD1. V trimming: 1 base; J trimming: 3 bases; junction bases outside the gene matches: 5. Germline V gene data show CDR1 as SGHTA and CDR2 as FQGTGA. The CDR3 covers 15 residues. CDR3 region: CASSLMSGGYYEQYF. As DNA, the CDR3 is TGTGCCAGCAGCTTAATGTCAGGGGGCTACTACGAGCAGTACTTC.

The V call is TRBV2, the J call TRBJ2-3; TRBD1 aligns across 7 bases. CDR1 and CDR2 (germline): SNHLY, FYNNEI. The CDR3 loop spans 16 amino acids. V shed 11 bases and J 3 bases; nucleotides not matched to a gene: 17. The CDR3 DNA reads TGTGCCCAGCGTCCGGGTAGGGGGCTTTTAACAGATACGCAGTATTTT. Translating gives CAQRPGRGLLTDTQYF.

In its sample, this clonotype was seen a few times. The chain links TRBV18 to TRBJ2-1; 8 positions match TRBD1. CDR1 KGHSH and CDR2 LQKENI come from the germline V gene. This CDR3 contains 13 residues. Losses at the gene ends were 3 bases for V and 7 bases for J; bases not matched to a gene: 2. The CDR3 nucleotides read TGTGCCAGCTCACCGGGACAGGAAAATGAGCAGTTCTTC. This translates into CASSPGQENEQFF.

This clonotype was detected a few times. V usage is TRBV20-1 and J usage is TRBJ1-6, with D possibly being TRBD1 (5 bases). Trimming shortened V by 1 base and J by 2 bases, and 18 bases separated the two germline ends. Germline V gives CDR1 DFQATT, CDR2 SNEGSKA (reference sequence). The CDR3 runs 18 residues. The CDR3 DNA reads as TGCAGTGCTAGAGCTACCGGGGGGAAGGTAACCTATAATTCACCCCTCCACTTT. Protein product: CSARATGGKVTYNSPLHF.

This clonotype has a count of ten or more. The DNA of the CDR3 is TGCGCCAGCAGCTTGGCACGCGGCCGGGAGCTGTTTTTT. Its translation: CASSLARGRELFF. This chain connects TRBV5-1 to TRBJ2-2; no clear D gene. CDR1 and CDR2 from the germline V gene are SGHRS and YFSETQ. This CDR3 region has 13 residues. V was clipped by 0 bases and J by 9 bases, with 9 bases between them.

This clonotype was observed many times. V gene TRBV7-2 combines with J gene TRBJ2-7; D is possibly TRBD1 (6 bases). Germline-derived CDR1 and CDR2 are SGHTA and FQGNSA. V lost 2 bases, J lost 4 bases, and 12 bases lay in between. The CDR3 runs to 14 residues. The CDR3 spells CASSLYRDRYEQYF. CDR3 DNA: TGTGCCAGCAGCTTATACAGGGATAGATACGAGCAGTACTTC.

This clonotype turned up a few times. V usage is TRBV28 and J usage is TRBJ1-3; D ambiguous. V lost 3 bases, J lost 0 bases, and 12 bases lay in between. Per the germline V gene, CDR1 is MDHEN and CDR2 is SYDVKM. CDR3 length equals 16 residues. As DNA, the CDR3 is TGTGCCAGCAGTTTGATCGGTGAACACTCTGGAAACACCATATATTTT. It translates to CASSLIGEHSGNTIYF.

The gene calls are TRBV20-1 and TRBJ1-1; D unclear. V was shortened by 5 bases and J by 0 bases, with 13 bases between the two germline ends. There are 14 residues in the CDR3. CDR1 DFQATT and CDR2 SNEGSKA come from the germline V gene (reference sequence). CDR3 nucleotide sequence: TGCAGTGCTGAGTTGGCTTCTATGAACACTGAAGCTTTCTTT. Amino acids: CSAELASMNTEAFF.

Ten or more counts support this clonotype. This sequence joins TRBV12-3 or TRBV12-4 and TRBJ2-7, with a weak D call TRBD2 (6 bases). Trimming pared 3 bases from V and 7 bases from J, leaving 10 bases between. The CDR3 sequence is 12 residues long. CDR3 region: CASSFTGREQYV. As DNA, the CDR3 is TGTGCCAGCAGTTTTACGGGGAGGGAGCAGTACGTC.

This clonotype appeared a single time. The chain employs TRBV7-3 and TRBJ2-3; TRBD1 matches at 8 bases. J was trimmed by 2 bases and V by 0 bases; bases with no gene match: 7. Germline V lookup: CDR1 SGHTA, CDR2 FQGTGA. The CDR3 consists of 17 residues. The CDR3 is CASSLTTRQGSTDTQYF. DNA of the CDR3: TGTGCCAGCAGCTTAACGACCCGACAGGGGTCCACAGATACGCAGTATTTT.